Detailed here is one TCR beta chain. Antigen unknown. CD4+ T cells from unexposed donors were obtained before the COVID-19 pandemic (2011-2018). CD4+ T cells were isolated from the cells after about nine days of culture. TCRdb keeps only in-frame clones here, not all; method: immunoSEQ multiplex PCR. The repertoire holds 18,000 or so clones, with roughly four fifths as singletons. This entry belongs to a study of CD4 T cells in relation to SARS-CoV-2 and coronaviruses. Per germline, CDR1 SGDLS and CDR2 YYNGEE. Trimming took off 5 bases at V and 8 bases at J, with 13 bases between the two ends. The CDR3 totals 12 residues.

The chain links TRBV9 to TRBJ1-1; TRBD1 might be the D (6 bases). The receptor was derived from a human donor in good health. Sequences were obtained from CD4+ T cells from PBMCs, cultured in vitro. This CDR3 reads CASRGGRGEAFF. CDR3 sequence (DNA): TGTGCCAGCAGAGGGGGTAGGGGGGAAGCTTTCTTT.